The sequence of this TCR beta chain was determined in a study of blood T cell repertoires in COVID-19. Study background: From the United States, Italy and Spain came samples of acute and convalescent COVID-19. In each case, the material was cDNA or gDNA derived from T cells, B-cell-depleted T cells, or PBMCs.

Per the study methods: Amplification from reference gene primers served as the basis for estimated nucleated cell counts. Clones were read by immunoSEQ multiplex PCR, and TCRdb kept only the in-frame ones, dropping some. V and J calls plus clone size are reproduced from that table; the DNA served to infer D and trimming. Among over 130,000 clones listed, about 90% were seen once. Trimming took 1 base from V and 4 from J, leaving 5 bases between them. Germline assignment: CDR1 SGHTA and CDR2 FQGTGA. This CDR3 is built from 13 residues. This TCR was recovered from a woman aged 80 or over with acute or convalescent COVID-19. The genes are TRBV7-3 and TRBJ1-3, with no clear D. The material sequenced was peripheral blood. For the CDR3, the DNA is TGTGCCAGCAGCTTAAGCAGAGGAAACACCATATATTTT. Residues: CASSLSRGNTIYF. Looking up the rest from reference TRBV7-3 and TRBJ1-3 gives the full variable domain: GAGVSQTPSNKVTEKGKYVELRCDPISGHTALYWYRQSLGQGPEFLIYFQGTGAADDSGLPNDRFFAVRPEGSVSTLKIQRTERGDSAVYLCASSLSRGNTIYFGEGSWLTVV.